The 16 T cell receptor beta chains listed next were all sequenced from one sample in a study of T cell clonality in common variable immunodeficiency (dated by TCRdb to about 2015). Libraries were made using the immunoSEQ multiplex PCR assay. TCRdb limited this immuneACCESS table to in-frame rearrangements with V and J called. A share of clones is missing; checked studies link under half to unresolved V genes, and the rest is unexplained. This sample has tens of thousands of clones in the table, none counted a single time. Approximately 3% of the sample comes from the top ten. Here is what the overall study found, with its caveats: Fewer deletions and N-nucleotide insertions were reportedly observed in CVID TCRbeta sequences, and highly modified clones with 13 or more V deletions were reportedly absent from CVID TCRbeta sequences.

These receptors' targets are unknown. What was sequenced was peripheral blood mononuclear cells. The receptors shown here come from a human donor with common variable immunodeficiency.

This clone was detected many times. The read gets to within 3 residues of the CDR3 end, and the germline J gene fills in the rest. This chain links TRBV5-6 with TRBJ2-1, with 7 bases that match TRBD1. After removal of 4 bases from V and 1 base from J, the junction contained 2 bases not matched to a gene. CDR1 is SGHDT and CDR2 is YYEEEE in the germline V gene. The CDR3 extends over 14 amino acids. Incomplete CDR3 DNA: TGTGCCAGCAGCGTGGGACAGTCCTACAATGAG. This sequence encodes CASSVGQSYNE. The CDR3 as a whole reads CASSVGQSYNEQFF.

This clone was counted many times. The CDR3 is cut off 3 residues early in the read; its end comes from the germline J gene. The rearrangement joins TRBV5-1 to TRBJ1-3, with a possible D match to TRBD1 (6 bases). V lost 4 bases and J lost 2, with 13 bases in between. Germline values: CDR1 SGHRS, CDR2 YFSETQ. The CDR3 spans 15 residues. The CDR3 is CASSPNRVPGNTIYF. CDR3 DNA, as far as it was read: TGCGCCAGCAGCCCGAACAGGGTTCCTGGAAACACC.

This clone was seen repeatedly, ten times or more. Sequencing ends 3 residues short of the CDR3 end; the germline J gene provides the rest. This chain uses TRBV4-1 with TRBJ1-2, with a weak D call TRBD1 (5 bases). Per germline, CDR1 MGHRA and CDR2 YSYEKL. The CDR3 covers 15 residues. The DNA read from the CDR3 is TGCGCCAGCAGCCAAACTACCGCAGGGCTTGGCGGC. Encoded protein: CASSQTTAGLGG. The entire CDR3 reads CASSQTTAGLGGYTF.

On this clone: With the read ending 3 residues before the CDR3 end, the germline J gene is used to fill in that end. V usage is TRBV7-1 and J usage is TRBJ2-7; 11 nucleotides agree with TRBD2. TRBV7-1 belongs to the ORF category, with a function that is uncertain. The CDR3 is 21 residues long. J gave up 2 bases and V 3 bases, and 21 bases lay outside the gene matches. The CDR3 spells CASSSYPDSGRALVLPYEQYF. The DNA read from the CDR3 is TGTGCCAGCAGCTCTTATCCGGATAGCGGGAGGGCCCTAGTTCTCCCCTACGAG.

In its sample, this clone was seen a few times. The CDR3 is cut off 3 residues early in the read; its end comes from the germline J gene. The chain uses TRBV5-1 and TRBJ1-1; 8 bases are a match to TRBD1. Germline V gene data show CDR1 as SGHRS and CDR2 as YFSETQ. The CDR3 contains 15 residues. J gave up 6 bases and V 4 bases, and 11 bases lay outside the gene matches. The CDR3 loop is CASSTDGQGGAEAFF. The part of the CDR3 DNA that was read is TGCGCCAGCAGCACGGATGGACAGGGAGGTGCTGAA. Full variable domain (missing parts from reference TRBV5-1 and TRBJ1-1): KAGVTQTPRYLIKTRGQQVTLSCSPISGHRSVSWYQQTPGQGLQFLFEYFSETQRNKGNFPGRFSGRQFSNSRSEMNVSTLELGDSALYLCASSTDGQGGAEAFFGQGTRLTVV.

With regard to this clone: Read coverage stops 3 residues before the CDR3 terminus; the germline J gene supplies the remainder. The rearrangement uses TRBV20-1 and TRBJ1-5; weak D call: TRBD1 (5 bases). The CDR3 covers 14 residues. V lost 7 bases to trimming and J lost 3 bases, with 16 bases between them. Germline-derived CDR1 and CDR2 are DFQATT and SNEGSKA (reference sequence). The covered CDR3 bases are TGCAGTGTTCTTCCCGGGGGATACAATCAGCCC. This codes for CSVLPGGYNQP. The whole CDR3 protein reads CSVLPGGYNQPQHF.

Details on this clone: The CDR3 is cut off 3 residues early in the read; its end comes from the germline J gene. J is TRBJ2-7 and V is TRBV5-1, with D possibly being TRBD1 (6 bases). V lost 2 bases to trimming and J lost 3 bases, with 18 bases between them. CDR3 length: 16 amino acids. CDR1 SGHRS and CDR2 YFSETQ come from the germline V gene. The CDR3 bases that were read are TGCGCCAGCAGCTTACAAACAGGGTTGAGTTTCTACGAG. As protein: CASSLQTGLSFYE. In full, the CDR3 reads CASSLQTGLSFYEQYF.

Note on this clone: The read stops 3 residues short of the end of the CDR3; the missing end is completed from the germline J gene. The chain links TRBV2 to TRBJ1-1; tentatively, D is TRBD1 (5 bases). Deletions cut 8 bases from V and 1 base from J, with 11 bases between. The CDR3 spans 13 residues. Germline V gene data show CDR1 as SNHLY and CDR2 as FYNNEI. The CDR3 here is CASRGGANTEAFF. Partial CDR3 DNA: TGTGCCAGCCGGGGGGGAGCGAACACTGAA. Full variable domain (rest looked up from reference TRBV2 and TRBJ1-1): EPEVTQTPSHQVTQMGQEVILRCVPISNHLYFYWYRQILGQKVEFLVSFYNNEISEKSEIFDDQFSVERPDGSNFTLKIRSTKLEDSAMYFCASRGGANTEAFFGQGTRLTVV.

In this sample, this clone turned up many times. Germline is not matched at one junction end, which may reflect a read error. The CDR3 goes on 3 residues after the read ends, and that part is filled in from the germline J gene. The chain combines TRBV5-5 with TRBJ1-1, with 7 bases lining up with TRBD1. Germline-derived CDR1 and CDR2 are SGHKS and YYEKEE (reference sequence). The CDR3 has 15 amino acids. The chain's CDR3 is CASSRQTGLNSEAFF. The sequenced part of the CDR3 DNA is TGTGCCAGCAGCCGACAGACAGGGCTGAACTCTGAA.

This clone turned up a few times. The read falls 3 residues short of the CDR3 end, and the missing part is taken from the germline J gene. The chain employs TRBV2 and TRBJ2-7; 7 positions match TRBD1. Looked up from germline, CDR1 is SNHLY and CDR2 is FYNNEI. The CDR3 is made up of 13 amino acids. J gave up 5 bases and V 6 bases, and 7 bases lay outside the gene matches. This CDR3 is CASRTGNPDEQYF. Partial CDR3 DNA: TGTGCCAGCAGGACAGGGAACCCCGACGAG.

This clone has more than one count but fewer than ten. The part of the CDR3 DNA that was read is TGTGCCAGCAGTGAAACAGGGACAATTTATAGCAATCAGCCC. Translating gives CASSETGTIYSNQP. The CDR3 as a whole reads CASSETGTIYSNQPQHF. V usage is TRBV2 and J usage is TRBJ1-5; D perhaps matches TRBD1 (6 bases). From the germline J gene comes the end of the CDR3, since the read stops 3 residues before it. V lost 2 bases and J lost 0, with 14 bases in between. The germline V gene encodes CDR1 SNHLY and CDR2 FYNNEI. The CDR3 has 17 amino acids.

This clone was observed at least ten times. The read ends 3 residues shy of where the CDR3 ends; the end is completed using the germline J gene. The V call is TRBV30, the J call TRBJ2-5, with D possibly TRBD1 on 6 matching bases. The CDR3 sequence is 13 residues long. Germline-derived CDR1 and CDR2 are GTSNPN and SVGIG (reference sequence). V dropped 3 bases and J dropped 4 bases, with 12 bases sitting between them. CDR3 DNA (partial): TGTGCCTGGAGAACAGGGACAATAGAGACC. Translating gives CAWRTGTIET. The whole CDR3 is CAWRTGTIETQYF.

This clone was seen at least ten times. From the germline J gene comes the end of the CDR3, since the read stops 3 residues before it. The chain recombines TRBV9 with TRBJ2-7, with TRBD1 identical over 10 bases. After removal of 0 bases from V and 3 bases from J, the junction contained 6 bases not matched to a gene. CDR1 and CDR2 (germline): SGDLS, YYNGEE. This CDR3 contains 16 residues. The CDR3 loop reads CASSVGTGGTNYEQYF. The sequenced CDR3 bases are TGTGCCAGCAGCGTAGGGACAGGGGGTACGAACTACGAG.

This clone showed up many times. Partial CDR3 DNA: TGTGCCAGCAGCTTAGGGTCCTATGGC. As protein: CASSLGSYG. The whole CDR3 region reads CASSLGSYGYTF. V gene TRBV5-6 combines with J gene TRBJ1-2, with no clear D. The read comes to an end 3 residues before the CDR3 does, leaving the germline J gene to fill in the end. Between the trimmed V and J ends, which lost 2 bases and 4 bases, there was a span of 6 bases. The CDR3 length is 12 residues. Per germline, CDR1 SGHDT and CDR2 YYEEEE.

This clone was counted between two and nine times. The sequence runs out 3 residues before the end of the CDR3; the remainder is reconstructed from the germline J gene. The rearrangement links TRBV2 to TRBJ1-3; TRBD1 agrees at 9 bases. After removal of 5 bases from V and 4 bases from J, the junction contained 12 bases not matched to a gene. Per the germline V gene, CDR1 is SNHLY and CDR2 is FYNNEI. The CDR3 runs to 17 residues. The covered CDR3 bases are TGTGCCAGCAGTCGGGGCCGACCCGGGACAGGGGGAAACACC. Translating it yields CASSRGRPGTGGNT. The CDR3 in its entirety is CASSRGRPGTGGNTIYF.

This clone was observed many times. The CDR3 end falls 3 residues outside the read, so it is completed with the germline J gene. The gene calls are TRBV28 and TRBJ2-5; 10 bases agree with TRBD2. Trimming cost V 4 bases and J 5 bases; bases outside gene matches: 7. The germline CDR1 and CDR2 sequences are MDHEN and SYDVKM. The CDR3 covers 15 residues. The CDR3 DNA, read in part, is TGTGCCAGCAGTTCTCCAGCGGGAGGGAGGGAGACC. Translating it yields CASSSPAGGRET. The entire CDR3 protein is CASSSPAGGRETQYF. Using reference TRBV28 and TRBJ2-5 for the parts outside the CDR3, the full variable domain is DVKVTQSSRYLVKRTGEKVFLECVQDMDHENMFWYRQDPGLGLRLIYFSYDVKMKEKGDIPEGYSVSREKKERFSLILESASTNQTSMYLCASSSPAGGRETQYFGPGTRLLVL.